This TCR beta chain was obtained from a study of T cell changes during pregnancy in multiple sclerosis. Sequenced by immunoSEQ multiplex PCR; TCRdb stores in-frame clones only, minus some. Of 34,000 or so clones in the sample, approximately 91% were seen once. Trimming stripped 4 bases from V and 6 bases from J, with 9 bases between. The CDR3 length is 12 residues. From germline, CDR1 is SNHLY and CDR2 FYNNEI. The chain joins TRBV2 to TRBJ1-1, with a tentative D call TRBD1 (5 bases). The clonotype comes from a female donor in good health, enrolled as a control in a pregnancy study. The starting material was peripheral blood, obtained in the second trimester of pregnancy. The CDR3 here is CASSVQAAEAFF. In nucleotides, the CDR3 is TGTGCCAGCAGTGTACAGGCCGCTGAAGCTTTCTTT.